A selection of T cell receptor beta chains follows, all from one sample in a study of T cell clonotyping in hematopoietic cell transplantation. TCRdb's copy holds only in-frame clones and misses some; the assay was immunoSEQ multiplex PCR. This table has tens of thousands of clones, 94% appearing once. The sequencing sample was made of peripheral blood mononuclear cells. These TCRs come from a woman in her fifties or sixties in good health. Some clones in this sample may be carry-over from other donors' samples. Each CDR3 is given with its conserved first and last residue. The size field is filled for only some rows; it gives once, few, many or a size class.

abundance | v_gene | CDR3aa
. | TRBV20-1 | CSARKDHEQYF
. | TRBV2 | CASSVSGTRGAGELFF
. | TRBV4-1 | CASSHLFQGALRTEAFF
once | TRBV7-3 | CASSWGFAGGQETQYF
. | TRBV7-6 | CASSPVSSTDTQYF
. | TRBV28 | CASRAAGVGYEQYF
. | TRBV25-1 | CASSEPGPLYEQYF
. | TRBV7-9 | CASSLAMAARDTGELFF
. | TRBV29-1 | CSVELSNEQYF
. | TRBV6-4 | CASSPGPNQPQHF
few | TRBV28 | CASSRTIYGYTF
. | TRBV5-1 | CASSLAVGRGQNTEAFF
. | TRBV18 | CASSPLDRNNSPLHF
. | TRBV7-2 | CASSFPATDTQYF
once | TRBV12-1 | CASSLPDRGSTTEAFF
. | TRBV19 | CASSTDTGRRYTF
. | TRBV6-1 | CASTLAGSYEQYF
. | TRBV2 | CASSSTGGAGTDTQYF
. | TRBV23-1 | CASSLPGRPAVGNEQYF
. | TRBV7-2 | CASSFTPADQYF
. | TRBV19 | CASSTIDRGEMNTEAFF
once | TRBV2 | CASSGGTQETQYF
. | TRBV19 | CASRVDGGELFF
. | TRBV6-1 | CASGTGEVDTEAFF
. | TRBV27 | CASSFRFPSNEQFF
. | TRBV7-9 | CASSSRTNSAASEKLFF
. | TRBV5-1 | CASSLSSYNSPLHF
. | TRBV18 | CASSAWGSTDTQYF